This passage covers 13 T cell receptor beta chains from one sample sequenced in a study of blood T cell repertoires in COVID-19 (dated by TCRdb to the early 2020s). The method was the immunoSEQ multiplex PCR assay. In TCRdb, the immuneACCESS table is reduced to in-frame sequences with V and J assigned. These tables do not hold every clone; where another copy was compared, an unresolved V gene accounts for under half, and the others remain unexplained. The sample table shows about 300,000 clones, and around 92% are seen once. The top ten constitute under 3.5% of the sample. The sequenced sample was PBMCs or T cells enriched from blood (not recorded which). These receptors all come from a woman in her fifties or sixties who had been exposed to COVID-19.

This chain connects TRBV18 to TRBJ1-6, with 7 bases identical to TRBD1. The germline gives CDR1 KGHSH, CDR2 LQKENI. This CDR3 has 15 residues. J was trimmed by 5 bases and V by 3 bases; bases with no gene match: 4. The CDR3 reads CASSPGQADNSPLHF. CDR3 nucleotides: TGTGCCAGCTCACCTGGACAGGCTGATAATTCACCCCTCCACTTT.

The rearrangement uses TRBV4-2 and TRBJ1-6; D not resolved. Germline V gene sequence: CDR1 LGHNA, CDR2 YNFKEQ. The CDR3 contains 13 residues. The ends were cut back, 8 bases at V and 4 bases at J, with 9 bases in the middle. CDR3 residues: CASHRDYNSPLHF. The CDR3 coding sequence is TGTGCCAGCCACCGGGATTATAATTCACCCCTCCACTTT.

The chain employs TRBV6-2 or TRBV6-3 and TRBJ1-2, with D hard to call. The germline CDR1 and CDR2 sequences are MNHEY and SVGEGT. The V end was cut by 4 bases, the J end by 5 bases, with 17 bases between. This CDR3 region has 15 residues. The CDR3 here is CASSSTGPIFYGYTF. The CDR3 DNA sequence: TGTGCCAGCAGTTCCACTGGGCCCATCTTTTATGGCTACACCTTC.

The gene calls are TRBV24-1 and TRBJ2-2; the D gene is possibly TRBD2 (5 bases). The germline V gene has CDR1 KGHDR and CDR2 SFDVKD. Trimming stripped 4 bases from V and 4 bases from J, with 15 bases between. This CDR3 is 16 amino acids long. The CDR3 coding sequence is TGTGCCACCAGTGAGCAAACGGGGAGCGGCACCGGGGAGCTGTTTTTT. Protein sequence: CATSEQTGSGTGELFF.

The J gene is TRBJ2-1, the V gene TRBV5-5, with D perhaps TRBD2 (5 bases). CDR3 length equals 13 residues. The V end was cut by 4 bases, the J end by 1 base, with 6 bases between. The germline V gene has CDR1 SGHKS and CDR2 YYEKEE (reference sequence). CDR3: CASSTGSYNEQFF. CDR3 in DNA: TGTGCCAGCAGCACGGGGTCCTACAATGAGCAGTTCTTC.

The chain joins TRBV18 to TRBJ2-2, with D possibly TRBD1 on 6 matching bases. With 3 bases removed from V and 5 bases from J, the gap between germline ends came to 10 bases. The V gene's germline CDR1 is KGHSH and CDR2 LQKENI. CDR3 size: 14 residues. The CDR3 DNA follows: TGTGCCAGCTCACCGCAGGGGAATACCGGGGAGCTGTTTTTT. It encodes CASSPQGNTGELFF.

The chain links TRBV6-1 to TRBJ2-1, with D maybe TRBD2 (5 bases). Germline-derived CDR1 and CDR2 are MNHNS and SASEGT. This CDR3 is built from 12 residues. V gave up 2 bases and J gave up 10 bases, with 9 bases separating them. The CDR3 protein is CASSESGSEQFF. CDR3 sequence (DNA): TGTGCCAGCAGTGAAAGCGGCTCGGAGCAGTTCTTC.

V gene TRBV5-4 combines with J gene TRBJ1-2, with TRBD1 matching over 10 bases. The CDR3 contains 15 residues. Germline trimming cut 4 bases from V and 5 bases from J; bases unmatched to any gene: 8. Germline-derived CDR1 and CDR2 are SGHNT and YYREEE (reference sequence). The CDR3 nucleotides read TGTGCCAGCAGCCATGGGGGACAGGGGAGGTATGGCTACACCTTC. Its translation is CASSHGGQGRYGYTF.

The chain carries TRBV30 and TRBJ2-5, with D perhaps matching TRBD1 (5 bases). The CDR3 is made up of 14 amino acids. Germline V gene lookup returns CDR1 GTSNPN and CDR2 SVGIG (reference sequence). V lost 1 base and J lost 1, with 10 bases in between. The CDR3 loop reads CAWSGLGAQETQYF. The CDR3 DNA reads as TGTGCCTGGAGTGGATTAGGGGCCCAAGAGACCCAGTACTTC.

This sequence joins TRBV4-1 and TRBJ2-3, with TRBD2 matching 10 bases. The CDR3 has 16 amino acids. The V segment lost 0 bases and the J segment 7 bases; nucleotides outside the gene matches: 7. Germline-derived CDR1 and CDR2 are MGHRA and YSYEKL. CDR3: CASSQDRSGGANTQYF. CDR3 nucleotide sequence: TGCGCCAGCAGCCAAGATCGGAGCGGGGGGGCAAATACGCAGTATTTT.

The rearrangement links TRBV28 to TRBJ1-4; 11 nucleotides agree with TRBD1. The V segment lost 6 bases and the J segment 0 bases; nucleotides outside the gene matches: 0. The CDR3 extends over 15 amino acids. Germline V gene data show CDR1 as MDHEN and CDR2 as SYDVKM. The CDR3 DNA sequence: TGTGCCAGCAGGGGACAGGGGGCAACTAATGAAAAACTGTTTTTT. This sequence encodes CASRGQGATNEKLFF. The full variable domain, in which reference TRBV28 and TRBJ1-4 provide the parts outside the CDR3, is DVKVTQSSRYLVKRTGEKVFLECVQDMDHENMFWYRQDPGLGLRLIYFSYDVKMKEKGDIPEGYSVSREKKERFSLILESASTNQTSMYLCASRGQGATNEKLFFGSGTQLSVL.

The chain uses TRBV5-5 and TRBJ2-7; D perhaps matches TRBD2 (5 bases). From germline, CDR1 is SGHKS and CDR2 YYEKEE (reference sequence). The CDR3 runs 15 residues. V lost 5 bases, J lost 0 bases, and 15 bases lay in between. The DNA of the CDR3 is TGTGCCAGCAGTTTGCAAATCCGGGACTCCTACGAGCAGTACTTC. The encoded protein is CASSLQIRDSYEQYF.

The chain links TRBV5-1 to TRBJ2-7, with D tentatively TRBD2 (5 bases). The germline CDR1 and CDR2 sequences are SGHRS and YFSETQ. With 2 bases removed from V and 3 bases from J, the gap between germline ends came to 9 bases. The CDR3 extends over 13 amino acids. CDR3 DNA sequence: TGCGCCAGCAGCTTCGGGGAGAGCTACGAGCAGTACTTC. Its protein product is CASSFGESYEQYF. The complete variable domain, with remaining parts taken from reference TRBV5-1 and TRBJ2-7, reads KAGVTQTPRYLIKTRGQQVTLSCSPISGHRSVSWYQQTPGQGLQFLFEYFSETQRNKGNFPGRFSGRQFSNSRSEMNVSTLELGDSALYLCASSFGESYEQYFGPGTRLTVT.